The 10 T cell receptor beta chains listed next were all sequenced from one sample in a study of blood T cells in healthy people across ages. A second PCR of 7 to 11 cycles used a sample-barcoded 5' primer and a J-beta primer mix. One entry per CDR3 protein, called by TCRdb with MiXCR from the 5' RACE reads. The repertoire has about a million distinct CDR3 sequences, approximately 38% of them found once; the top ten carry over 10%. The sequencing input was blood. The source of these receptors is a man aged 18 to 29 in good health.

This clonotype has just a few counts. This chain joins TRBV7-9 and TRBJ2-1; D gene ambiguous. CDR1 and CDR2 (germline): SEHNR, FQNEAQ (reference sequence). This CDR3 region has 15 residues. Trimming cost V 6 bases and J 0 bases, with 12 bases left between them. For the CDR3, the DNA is TGTGCCAGCAGTTTTCCTTTGGGCTCCTACAATGAGCAGTTCTTC. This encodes CASSFPLGSYNEQFF.

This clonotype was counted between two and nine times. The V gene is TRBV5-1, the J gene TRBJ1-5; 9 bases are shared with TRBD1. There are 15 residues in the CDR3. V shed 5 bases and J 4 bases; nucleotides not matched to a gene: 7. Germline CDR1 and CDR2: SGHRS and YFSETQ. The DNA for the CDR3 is TGCGCCAGCAGATCCGGGACAGGGTATAATCAGCCCCAGCATTTT. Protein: CASRSGTGYNQPQHF. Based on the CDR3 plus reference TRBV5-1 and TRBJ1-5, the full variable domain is KAGVTQTPRYLIKTRGQQVTLSCSPISGHRSVSWYQQTPGQGLQFLFEYFSETQRNKGNFPGRFSGRQFSNSRSEMNVSTLELGDSALYLCASRSGTGYNQPQHFGDGTRLSIL.

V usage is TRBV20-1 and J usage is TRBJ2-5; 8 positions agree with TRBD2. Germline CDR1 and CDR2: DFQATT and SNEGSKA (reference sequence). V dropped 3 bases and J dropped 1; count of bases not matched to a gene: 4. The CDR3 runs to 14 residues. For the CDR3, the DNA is TGCAGTGCTAGCAGGACTAGCCGCCAAGAGACCCAGTACTTC. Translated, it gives CSASRTSRQETQYF.

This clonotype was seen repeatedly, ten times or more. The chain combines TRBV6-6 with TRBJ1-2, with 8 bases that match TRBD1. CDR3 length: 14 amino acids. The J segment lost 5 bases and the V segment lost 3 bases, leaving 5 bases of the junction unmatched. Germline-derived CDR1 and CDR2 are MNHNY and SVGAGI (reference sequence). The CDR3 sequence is CASSYRTGKYGYTF. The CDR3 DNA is TGTGCCAGCAGTTATCGGACAGGGAAGTATGGCTACACCTTC.

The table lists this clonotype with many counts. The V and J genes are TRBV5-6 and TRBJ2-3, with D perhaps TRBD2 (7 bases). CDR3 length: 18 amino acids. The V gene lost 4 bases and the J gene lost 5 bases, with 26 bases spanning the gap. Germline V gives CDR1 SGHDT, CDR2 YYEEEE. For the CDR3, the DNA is TGTGCCAGCAGCCCTAAAGCTGTTTGGCGGGGGCTCCGAGATACGCAGTATTTT. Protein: CASSPKAVWRGLRDTQYF.

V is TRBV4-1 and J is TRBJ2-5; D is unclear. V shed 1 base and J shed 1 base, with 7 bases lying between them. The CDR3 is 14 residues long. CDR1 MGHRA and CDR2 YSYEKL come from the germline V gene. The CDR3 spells CASSQGNFQETQYF. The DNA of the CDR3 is TGCGCCAGCAGCCAAGGGAACTTCCAAGAGACCCAGTACTTC.

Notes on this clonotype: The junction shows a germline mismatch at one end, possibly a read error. The chain's CDR3 is CAGSPRLAGGLCEQFF. In nucleotides, the CDR3 is TGCGCCGGCAGCCCTCGACTAGCGGGGGGACTCTGTGAGCAGTTCTTC. The rearrangement uses TRBV4-3 and TRBJ2-1, with TRBD2 matching 13 bases. The CDR3 has 16 amino acids. Germline CDR1 and CDR2: LGHNA and YSLEER.

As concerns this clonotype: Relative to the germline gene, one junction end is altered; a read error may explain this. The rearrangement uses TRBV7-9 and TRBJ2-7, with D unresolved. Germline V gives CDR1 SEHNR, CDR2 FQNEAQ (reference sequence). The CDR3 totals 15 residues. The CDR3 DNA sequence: TGTACCAGCAGCCCAAGGACGTCTCCCACCTACGAGCAGTACTTC. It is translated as CTSSPRTSPTYEQYF.

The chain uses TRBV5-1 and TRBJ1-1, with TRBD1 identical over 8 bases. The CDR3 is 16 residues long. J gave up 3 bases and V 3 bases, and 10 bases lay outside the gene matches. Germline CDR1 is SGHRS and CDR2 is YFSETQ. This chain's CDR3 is CASSWGKDRVDTEAFF. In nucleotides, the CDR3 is TGCGCCAGCAGCTGGGGAAAGGACAGGGTTGACACTGAAGCTTTCTTT.

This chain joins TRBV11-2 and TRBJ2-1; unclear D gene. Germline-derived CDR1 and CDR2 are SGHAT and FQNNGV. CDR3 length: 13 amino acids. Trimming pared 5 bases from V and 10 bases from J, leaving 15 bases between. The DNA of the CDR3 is TGTGCCAGCAGCCCTCCCTCTCTCAGGGAGCAGTTCTTC. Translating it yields CASSPPSLREQFF.